This T cell receptor beta chain was retrieved from a study of blood T cells in healthy people across ages (dated by TCRdb to 2015 to 2017). Turning to the overall study: In model experiments, roughly one uniquely barcoded TCR beta cDNA molecule per two T cells was captured by template switching. Age-related changes in TCR beta repertoire diversity were measured in the study by deep sequencing normalized with unique cDNA molecular identifiers. The donors were split into four age groups: young (average approximately 16 years), middle-aged (about 40), aged (more than 55) and long-lived (approximately 80). To avoid experimental bias, donors of different ages were randomly spread across the sequencing lanes. Two additional independent replicas of 1 million unique cDNA reads from the same blood draw were analyzed for two donors (one aged 18 to 29 and one aged 80 or older). General study outcomes and caveats: As age increased, observed TCR beta diversity per million T cells dropped in a roughly linear way, and a significant reduction was already evident by age roughly 36. Compared with the aged group, the long-lived group had more naive CD4+ T cells, fewer expanded clones and increased TCR diversity, a pattern suggesting age selection. Because profiling used bulk unsorted PBMCs, naive and antigen-experienced compartments could not be compared conclusively. Estimates of total diversity from one million sequenced T cells were regarded as lower bounds and underestimates. A strong correlation was found between observed TCR beta diversity and the percentage of naive T cells measured by flow cytometry. Because the CMV infection status of the donors was unknown, age-related changes in expanded clonotypes may potentially have been confounded.

The library was made by 5' RACE. A second roughly 7 to 12 cycle PCR used a sample-barcoded 5' primer and a J-beta primer mix. A unique molecular identifier was introduced onto each TCR beta cDNA molecule by a template-switch 5' adaptor carrying 12 random nucleotides. At least 3 million CDR3-containing paired-end reads were obtained from each sample. First-strand cDNA was synthesized from all RNA with the Mint cDNA synthesis kit, primed by a TRBC-specific oligonucleotide. After uracil-DNA glycosylase treatment, a first 18-cycle PCR used universal primers M1SS and BC2_uni_R on all cDNA. Per the source publication's procedure: Each sample was normalized by randomly selecting 1 million high-quality reads, each carrying a distinct molecular identifier. Instead of being binned into consensus sequences, reads that shared molecular identifiers were thrown out. MiTCR, run with a Q25 quality threshold and the strictest error-elimination algorithm, handled CDR3 identification, clonotype clustering and error correction. Lower-bound total TCR beta diversity was estimated with a nonparametric unseen species model using Euler transformation. In-frame beta chains were kept once TCRdb had trimmed the public reads at Q25 with fastp and called clones with MiXCR. Every entry covers one CDR3 protein and lists the most common genes and DNA from its rows. These V and J calls originate from TCRdb's pipeline instead of the authors' own analysis. Across this sample there are around 1,900,000 distinct CDR3 sequences, with about two fifths seen only once. Of the sample, more than 20% falls within the top ten clones.

The donors were roughly 39 Caucasian individuals from Russia, aged roughly 6 to 100 years, who were systemically healthy. Around 10 milliliters of peripheral blood were drawn from each donor into EDTA-treated Vacutainer tubes. PBMCs were isolated by Ficoll-Paque density-gradient centrifugation, with at least 6.5 million obtained per sample. Total RNA was extracted from PBMCs with Trizol reagent, with at least 5.5 micrograms obtained per sample. For every donor, flow cytometry on a PBMC aliquot measured the percentage of naive CD45RAhigh/CD27high T cells. Per the germline V gene, SGDLS is the CDR1 and YYNGEE is the CDR2. The CDR3 runs 15 amino acids, cysteine and phenylalanine included. Only CDR3 DNA remains: 45 bases, in frame from the first base. The V end loses 3 bases and the J end loses 4 bases, and a stretch of 14 bases separates them. As regards this clonotype: Its antigen is unknown. Base quality data are lacking; no much larger clone is found one base away.

This sequence originates from a human donor in good health. Here the chain combines TRBV9 and TRBJ2-1, with the D gene not confidently named. The sequencing input was blood. The CDR3 sequence is CASSALTGSYNEQFF. The DNA sequence is as follows: TGTGCCAGCAGCGCCCTAACTGGCTCGTACAATGAGCAGTTCTTC.